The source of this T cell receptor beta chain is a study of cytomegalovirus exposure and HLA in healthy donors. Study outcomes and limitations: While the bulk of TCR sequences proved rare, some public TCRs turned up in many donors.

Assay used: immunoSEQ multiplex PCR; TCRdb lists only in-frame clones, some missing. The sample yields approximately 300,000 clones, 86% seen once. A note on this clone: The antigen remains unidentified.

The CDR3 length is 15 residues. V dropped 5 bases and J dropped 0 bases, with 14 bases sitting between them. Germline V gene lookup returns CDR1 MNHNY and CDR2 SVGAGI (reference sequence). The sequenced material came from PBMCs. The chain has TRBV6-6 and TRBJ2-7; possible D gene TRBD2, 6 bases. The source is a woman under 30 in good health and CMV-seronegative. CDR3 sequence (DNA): TGTGCCAGCAGTCTATCGACTAGAAGCTCCTACGAGCAGTACTTC. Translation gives CASSLSTRSSYEQYF.